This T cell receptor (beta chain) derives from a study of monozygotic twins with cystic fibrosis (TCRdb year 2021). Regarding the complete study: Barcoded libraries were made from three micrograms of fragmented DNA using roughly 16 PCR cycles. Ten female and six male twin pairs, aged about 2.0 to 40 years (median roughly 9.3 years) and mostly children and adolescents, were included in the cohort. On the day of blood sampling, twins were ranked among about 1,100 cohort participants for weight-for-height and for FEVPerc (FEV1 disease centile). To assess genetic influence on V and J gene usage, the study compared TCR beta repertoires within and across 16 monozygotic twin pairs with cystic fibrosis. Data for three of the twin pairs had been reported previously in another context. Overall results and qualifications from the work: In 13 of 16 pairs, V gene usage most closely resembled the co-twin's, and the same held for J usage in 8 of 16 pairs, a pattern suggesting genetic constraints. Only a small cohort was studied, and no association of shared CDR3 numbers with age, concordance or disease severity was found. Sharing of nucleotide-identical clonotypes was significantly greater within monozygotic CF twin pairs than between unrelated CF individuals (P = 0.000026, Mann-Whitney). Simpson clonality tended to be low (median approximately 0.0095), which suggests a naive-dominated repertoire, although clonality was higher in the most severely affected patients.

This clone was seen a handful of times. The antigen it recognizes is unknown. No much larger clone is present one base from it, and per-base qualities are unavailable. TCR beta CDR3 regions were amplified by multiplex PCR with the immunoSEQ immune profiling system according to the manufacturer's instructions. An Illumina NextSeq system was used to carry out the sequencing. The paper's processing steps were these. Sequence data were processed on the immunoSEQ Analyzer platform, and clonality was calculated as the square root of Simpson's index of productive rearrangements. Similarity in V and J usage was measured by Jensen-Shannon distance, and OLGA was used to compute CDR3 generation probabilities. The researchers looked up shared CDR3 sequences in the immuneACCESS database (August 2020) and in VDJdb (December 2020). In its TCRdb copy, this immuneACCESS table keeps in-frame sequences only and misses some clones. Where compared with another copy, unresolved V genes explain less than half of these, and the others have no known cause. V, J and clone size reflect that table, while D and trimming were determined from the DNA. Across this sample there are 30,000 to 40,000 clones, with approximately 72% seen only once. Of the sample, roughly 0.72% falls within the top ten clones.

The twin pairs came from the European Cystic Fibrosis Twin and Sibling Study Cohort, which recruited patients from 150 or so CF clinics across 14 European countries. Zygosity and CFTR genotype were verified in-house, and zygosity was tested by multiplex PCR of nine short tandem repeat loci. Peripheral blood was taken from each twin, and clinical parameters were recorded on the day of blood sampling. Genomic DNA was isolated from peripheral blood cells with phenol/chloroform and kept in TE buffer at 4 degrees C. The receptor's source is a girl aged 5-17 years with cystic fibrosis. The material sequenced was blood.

The bases are TGTGCCAGCAGTGCCACGAGTTCCTACAATGAGCAGTTCTTC. It translates as CASSATSSYNEQFF. This chain joins TRBV9 to TRBJ2-1, with an unclear D gene assignment. Via the germline V gene, CDR1 is SGDLS and CDR2 YYNGEE. From its cysteine to its phenylalanine, the CDR3 spans 14 amino acids. Only CDR3 DNA remains: 42 bases, in frame from the first base. The V end loses 5 bases and the J end loses 1 base, and a stretch of 10 bases separates them.